The 10 T cell receptor beta chains reported below all come from one sample, sequenced in a study of blood T cell repertoires in COVID-19. Profiled with immunoSEQ multiplex PCR; TCRdb holds only in-frame clones, not every one. The sample shows around 260,000 clones, about 85% of them seen only once. The sequencing sample was made of peripheral blood. All receptors derive from a human donor in a cohort sampled during active COVID-19.

The gene calls are TRBV18 and TRBJ2-3; unclear D gene. V lost 4 bases to trimming and J lost 4 bases, with 18 bases between them. Germline V gene lookup returns CDR1 KGHSH and CDR2 LQKENI. The length of the CDR3 is 16 residues. In nucleotides, the CDR3 is TGTGCCAGCTCACTAATCAACTCGTTCGGTGCAGATACGCAGTATTTT. It specifies CASSLINSFGADTQYF.

V gene TRBV7-8 combines with J gene TRBJ2-5; TRBD2 agrees at 7 bases. Trimming removed 1 base from V and 5 bases from J; junction bases left unmatched: 1. The CDR3 has 13 residues. Germline loops: CDR1 SGHVS, CDR2 FQNEAQ. Here the CDR3 reads CASSLVGRETQYF. The CDR3 nucleotides are TGTGCCAGCAGCTTAGTCGGGAGGGAGACCCAGTACTTC.

The sample holds a few counts of this clone. The rearrangement links TRBV14 to TRBJ1-2; TRBD1 aligns across 7 bases. This CDR3 comprises 14 residues. Germline loops: CDR1 SGHDN, CDR2 FVKESK. The junction had 3 bases not matched to a gene; V was cut back by 1 base and J by 4 bases. The CDR3 nucleotides read TGTGCCAGCAGCCAAGGAAAGGGGGCCTATGGCTACACCTTC. Protein product: CASSQGKGAYGYTF.

This clone has just one count. V gene TRBV3-1 (or the pseudogene TRBV3-2) combines with J gene TRBJ2-7; D ambiguous. V was shortened by 1 base and J by 0 bases, with 4 bases between the two germline ends. This CDR3 is built from 13 residues. Germline V gene data show CDR1 as LGHDT and CDR2 as YNNKEL (reference sequence). CDR3 sequence (DNA): TGTGCCAGCAGCCAAGGGCACTCCTACGAGCAGTACTTC. Encoded protein: CASSQGHSYEQYF.

The CDR3 nucleotides are TGTGCCAGCAGCCAAGCAGGGCAAGAGACCCAGTACTTC. Amino acids: CASSQAGQETQYF. The gene calls are TRBV3-1 (or the pseudogene TRBV3-2) and TRBJ2-5; the D gene is possibly TRBD1 (5 bases). The CDR3 consists of 13 residues. Germline CDR1 and CDR2: LGHDT and YNNKEL (reference sequence). V lost 1 base, J lost 2 bases, and 5 bases lay in between.

V and J are TRBV28 and TRBJ1-1; tentative D call: TRBD1 (5 bases). V lost 3 bases and J lost 7, with 6 bases in between. The CDR3 length is 11 residues. Per the germline V gene, CDR1 is MDHEN and CDR2 is SYDVKM. Here the CDR3 DNA reads TGTGCCAGCAGTTTGGGGCGTGAAGCTTTCTTT. This gives the protein CASSLGREAFF.

V usage is TRBV5-6 and J usage is TRBJ2-5, with TRBD1 identical over 9 bases. The J segment lost 4 bases and the V segment lost 3 bases, leaving 4 bases of the junction unmatched. This CDR3 has 14 amino acids. Germline-derived CDR1 and CDR2 are SGHDT and YYEEEE. The CDR3: CASSSGTGLETQYF. As DNA, the CDR3 is TGTGCCAGCAGCTCCGGGACAGGGCTAGAGACCCAGTACTTC.

The V gene is TRBV27, the J gene TRBJ1-2; TRBD1 matches at 9 bases. Trimming removed 5 bases from V and 4 bases from J; junction bases left unmatched: 2. Germline loops: CDR1 MNHEY, CDR2 SMNVEV (reference sequence). This CDR3 spans 13 amino acids. The CDR3 region has the DNA TGTGCCAGCAGTACAGGGGGCTTCTATGGCTACACCTTC. Translating it yields CASSTGGFYGYTF.

The V and J genes are TRBV18 and TRBJ2-7, with 8 positions matching TRBD1. The CDR3 has 13 residues. Germline V lookup: CDR1 KGHSH, CDR2 LQKENI. J gave up 4 bases and V 7 bases, and 6 bases lay outside the gene matches. The CDR3 sequence is CASFGTGGYEQYF. CDR3 nucleotide sequence: TGTGCCAGCTTCGGGACAGGTGGTTACGAGCAGTACTTC.

J is TRBJ1-1 and V is TRBV7-9; the D gene is possibly TRBD1 (6 bases). CDR1 SEHNR and CDR2 FQNEAQ come from the germline V gene (reference sequence). The germline V and J ends were trimmed by 4 bases and 4 bases, with 13 bases remaining between them. CDR3 length: 14 residues. The CDR3 spells CASSSTGMGTEAFF. The CDR3 region has the DNA TGTGCCAGCAGCTCTACAGGGATGGGCACTGAAGCTTTCTTT. Based on the CDR3 plus reference TRBV7-9 and TRBJ1-1, the full variable domain is DTGVSQNPRHKITKRGQNVTFRCDPISEHNRLYWYRQTLGQGPEFLTYFQNEAQLEKSRLLSDRFSAERPKGSFSTLEIQRTEQGDSAMYLCASSSTGMGTEAFFGQGTRLTVV.